The 17 T cell receptor beta chains in this list originate from one sample, sequenced in a study of T-cell memory formation after mild COVID-19 (dated by TCRdb to the early 2020s). Library prep was done by 5' RACE. Sequencing took place on an Illumina NovaSeq 6000. TCRdb applied fastp at Q25 and MiXCR to the public reads, then kept only in-frame beta chains. Rows are combined by CDR3 protein, so each entry shows the most common genes and DNA. Counted in this sample were fewer than 400,000 distinct CDR3 sequences; over 10% of them appeared once. Clones ranked in the top ten supply about 22% of the sample. Sequences were obtained from PBMCs or a T cell subset sorted from them (not recorded which). These receptors originate from a man between 18 and 35 years old who had mild COVID-19 (a few samples of this study predate the infection). The sample titles of this study are shuffled in the database, so cell type and time point are left out; the donor was told from shared clones.

This clonotype showed up just a few times. The chain uses TRBV5-1 and TRBJ1-4; tentative D call: TRBD1 (5 bases). Germline V lookup: CDR1 SGHRS, CDR2 YFSETQ. V lost 3 bases and J lost 7, with 13 bases in between. The CDR3 contains 14 residues. This chain's CDR3 is CASSWGGLGEKLFF. CDR3 coding DNA: TGCGCCAGCAGCTGGGGGGGTCTCGGTGAAAAACTGTTTTTT. Together with reference TRBV5-1 and TRBJ1-4, the CDR3 gives the full variable domain: KAGVTQTPRYLIKTRGQQVTLSCSPISGHRSVSWYQQTPGQGLQFLFEYFSETQRNKGNFPGRFSGRQFSNSRSEMNVSTLELGDSALYLCASSWGGLGEKLFFGSGTQLSVL.

In its sample, this clonotype was seen a few times. The V gene is TRBV28, the J gene TRBJ2-4, with D tentatively TRBD1 (5 bases). The CDR3 contains 13 residues. Germline V gene sequence: CDR1 MDHEN, CDR2 SYDVKM. V was pared by 1 base and J by 8 bases, with 9 bases between. CDR3 DNA: TGTGCCAGCAGTTTATTCAGGGAATACATTCAGTACTTC. It is translated as CASSLFREYIQYF.

The chain has TRBV5-1 and TRBJ2-1, with D possibly being TRBD1 or TRBD2 (5 bases each). V was clipped by 4 bases and J by 0 bases, with 11 bases between them. Germline-derived CDR1 and CDR2 are SGHRS and YFSETQ. The CDR3 has 15 residues. The CDR3 loop is CASSPSGGSYNEQFF. In DNA form, the CDR3 reads TGCGCCAGCAGCCCGAGTGGGGGCTCCTACAATGAGCAGTTCTTC.

The chain recombines TRBV5-5 with TRBJ2-1, with a tentative D call TRBD1 (6 bases). V lost 4 bases, J lost 6 bases, and 17 bases lay in between. CDR1 is SGHKS and CDR2 is YYEKEE in the germline V gene (reference sequence). There are 15 residues in the CDR3. CDR3 sequence: CASSTSRAGANEQFF. For the CDR3, the DNA is TGTGCCAGCAGCACCTCCCGGGCAGGGGCCAATGAGCAGTTCTTC.

This clonotype was recorded at least ten times. The V gene is TRBV7-6, the J gene TRBJ2-5, with D hard to call. There are 13 residues in the CDR3. Germline-derived CDR1 and CDR2 are SGHVS and FNYEAQ. Trimming cost V 2 bases and J 5 bases, with 9 bases left between them. Written as DNA, the CDR3 is TGTGCCAGCAGCTTAAGGGATGTCGAGACCCAGTACTTC. Protein product: CASSLRDVETQYF.

The CDR3 spells CASSSPGLSNQPQHF. For the CDR3, the DNA is TGTGCCAGCAGTAGCCCGGGTCTTAGCAATCAGCCCCAGCATTTT. V gene TRBV2 combines with J gene TRBJ1-5; unclear D gene. Germline V gene lookup returns CDR1 SNHLY and CDR2 FYNNEI. This CDR3 has 15 amino acids. Trimming stripped 5 bases from V and 0 bases from J, with 11 bases between.

In this sample, this clonotype turned up a few times. The V gene is TRBV7-3, the J gene TRBJ1-1, with D perhaps TRBD1 (5 bases). This CDR3 region has 14 residues. V gave up 5 bases and J gave up 6 bases, with 16 bases separating them. Germline-derived CDR1 and CDR2 are SGHTA and FQGTGA. DNA of the CDR3: TGTGCCAGCAGCCCCCGAAGGGGCAGCGCTGAAGCTTTCTTT. It is translated as CASSPRRGSAEAFF. Looking up the rest from reference TRBV7-3 and TRBJ1-1 gives the full variable domain: GAGVSQTPSNKVTEKGKYVELRCDPISGHTALYWYRQSLGQGPEFLIYFQGTGAADDSGLPNDRFFAVRPEGSVSTLKIQRTERGDSAVYLCASSPRRGSAEAFFGQGTRLTVV.

The rearrangement uses TRBV19 and TRBJ1-1; D may be TRBD1 (5 bases). This CDR3 region has 12 residues. Trimming took 4 bases from V and 5 from J, leaving 8 bases between them. Germline CDR1 and CDR2: LNHDA and SQIVND (reference sequence). In DNA form, the CDR3 reads TGTGCCAGTAGTAAAGGGACTACTGAAGCTTTCTTT. Translating gives CASSKGTTEAFF.

The table lists this clonotype with many counts. This chain uses TRBV4-1 with TRBJ2-7; D is perhaps TRBD1 (7 bases). V shed 1 base and J shed 0 bases, with 10 bases lying between them. In germline, CDR1 is MGHRA, CDR2 YSYEKL. The CDR3 loop spans 15 amino acids. DNA of the CDR3: TGCGCCAGCAGCCAAGGCAGGGGGGACTCCTACGAGCAGTACTTC. Protein product: CASSQGRGDSYEQYF.

This clonotype was seen only a few times. This rearrangement joins TRBV10-3 to TRBJ2-3, with D hard to call. The germline CDR1 and CDR2 sequences are ENHRY and SYGVKD. Trimming stripped 3 bases from V and 6 bases from J, with 19 bases between. CDR3 length: 16 amino acids. The CDR3 loop is CAISDRTPRPPDTQYF. For the CDR3, the DNA is TGTGCCATCAGTGACAGAACACCCCGACCTCCGGATACGCAGTATTTT.

The rearrangement uses TRBV20-1 and TRBJ2-7, with 11 bases that match TRBD2. Germline CDR1 is DFQATT and CDR2 is SNEGSKA (reference sequence). This CDR3 region has 16 residues. V lost 1 base, J lost 2 bases, and 7 bases stayed unmatched. The DNA of the CDR3 is TGCAGTGCTAGAGCCGGGACTAGCGGAGTCACCTACGAGCAGTACGTC. Its protein is CSARAGTSGVTYEQYV.

The chain employs TRBV5-1 and TRBJ2-1; 9 bases line up with TRBD1. V gave up 4 bases and J gave up 0 bases; unmatched junction bases: 5. CDR3 size: 16 residues. Germline CDR1 and CDR2: SGHRS and YFSETQ. CDR3 nucleotides: TGCGCCAGCAGCATGGGACAGGGAAGCTCCTACAATGAGCAGTTCTTC. Its protein is CASSMGQGSSYNEQFF.

The chain links TRBV7-9 to TRBJ1-1; D is perhaps TRBD1 (5 bases). This CDR3 region has 14 residues. V dropped 4 bases and J dropped 7 bases, with 16 bases sitting between them. Germline loops: CDR1 SEHNR, CDR2 FQNEAQ (reference sequence). Written as DNA, the CDR3 is TGTGCCAGCAGCTCCATCTCAGGGTTTGATGAAGCTTTCTTT. Translation gives CASSSISGFDEAFF.

This clonotype was detected many times. The chain combines TRBV28 with TRBJ1-2; D is unclear. V was trimmed by 8 bases and J by 5 bases, leaving 12 bases between them. In germline, CDR1 is MDHEN, CDR2 SYDVKM. CDR3 length: 12 residues. The CDR3 spells CASSISFYGYTF. The CDR3 DNA reads TGTGCCAGCTCGATCAGCTTTTATGGCTACACCTTC.

The table lists this clonotype with many counts. The genes are TRBV6-5 and TRBJ2-7; D may be TRBD1 or TRBD2 (5 bases each). The V gene's germline CDR1 is MNHEY and CDR2 SVGAGI. Between the trimmed V and J ends, which lost 2 bases and 1 base, there was a span of 18 bases. The CDR3 runs to 17 residues. CDR3 nucleotides: TGTGCCAGCAGTTACCGGGGCAGTGGCGCTGATTCCTACGAGCAGTACTTC. Encoded protein: CASSYRGSGADSYEQYF.

A few counts support this clonotype. The chain combines TRBV6-5 with TRBJ2-6; no clear D. CDR1 MNHEY and CDR2 SVGAGI come from the germline V gene. Deletions cut 10 bases from V and 2 bases from J, with 15 bases between. The CDR3 is made up of 15 amino acids. The CDR3 sequence: CATHLGGAGANVLTF. DNA of the CDR3: TGTGCCACACACTTGGGCGGAGCTGGGGCCAACGTCCTGACTTTC.

This clonotype has a handful of counts. This rearrangement joins TRBV5-1 to TRBJ1-1; possibly TRBD1 for D (5 bases). Germline-derived CDR1 and CDR2 are SGHRS and YFSETQ. The CDR3 loop spans 14 amino acids. V lost 4 bases to trimming and J lost 0 bases, with 10 bases between them. The CDR3 DNA reads as TGCGCCAGCAGCGACCAGGGATTGAACACTGAAGCTTTCTTT. It is translated as CASSDQGLNTEAFF.